This TCR beta chain stems from a study of blood T cell repertoires in COVID-19. This clone appeared a single time. Method: immunoSEQ multiplex PCR; TCRdb's copy keeps in-frame clones and lacks some. The sample contains roughly 360,000 clones, approximately 87% of which appear only once. CDR3 length: 19 residues. Germline CDR1 reads KGHDR; CDR2 reads SFDVKD. The V segment lost 4 bases and the J segment 0 bases; nucleotides outside the gene matches: 10. The source material was PBMCs or T cells enriched from blood (not recorded which). The TCR originated in a young woman with acute COVID-19. This chain connects TRBV24-1 to TRBJ2-1, with 11 positions matching TRBD2. The CDR3 spells CATSDRSGGASSSYNEQFF. As DNA, the CDR3 is TGTGCCACCAGTGACCGTAGCGGGGGGGCCTCCAGCTCCTACAATGAGCAGTTCTTC.